Listed below are T cell receptor beta chains from one sample, sequenced in a study of T cells in Graves' hyperthyroidism and ophthalmopathy. A single record per CDR3 protein comes from TCRdb applying MiXCR to the multiplex PCR reads. Seen here are under 550,000 distinct CDR3 sequences, about 13% observed once, and the top ten hold around 5.3%. Sequencing was performed on blood. The receptors were gathered from a woman aged 18-35 years with Graves' hyperthyroidism. CDR3s include the opening cysteine and the closing phenylalanine or tryptophan. The D gene is left open where the match is weak. Only part of the rows carry a size: once, few, many, or a class if the clone is expanded.

many	TRBV2	TRBJ2-1	TRBD2	CVLAGDGNEQFF	TGTGTACTAGCGGGAGACGGCAATGAGCAGTTCTTC
-	TRBV19	TRBJ1-1	TRBD1	CASITGTANAEAFF	TGTGCCAGTATTACCGGGACAGCTAACGCTGAAGCTTTCTTT
many	TRBV27	TRBJ2-3	-	CASSPGLGTDTQYF	TGTGCCAGCAGTCCGGGATTGGGCACAGATACGCAGTATTTT
few	TRBV6-1	TRBJ1-2	-	CASSVDGNYDYTF	TGTGCCAGCAGTGTCGACGGGAACTATGACTACACCTTC
-	TRBV5-5	TRBJ1-4	-	CASSLDGTSGEKLFF	TGTGCCAGCAGCTTGGACGGGACCTCGGGGGAAAAACTGTTTTTT
few	TRBV27	TRBJ2-7	TRBD2	CVSREGLAGSSEQYF	TGTGTCAGCAGGGAGGGACTAGCGGGGTCCTCCGAGCAGTACTTC
many	TRBV7-2	TRBJ2-7	-	CASSVDGYEQYF	TGTGCCAGCAGCGTAGACGGCTACGAGCAGTACTTC
few	TRBV27	TRBJ2-2	-	CASSLLRGTDTGELFF	TGTGCCAGCAGTTTACTTAGGGGGACCGACACCGGGGAGCTGTTTTTT
many	TRBV12-3/TRBV12-4	TRBJ2-7	-	CASTENLYEQYF	TGTGCCAGCACGGAAAACCTCTACGAGCAGTACTTC
many	TRBV7-2	TRBJ2-1	-	CASSLPRRPQFF	TGTGCCAGCAGCTTACCCCGGCGGCCGCAGTTCTTC
many	TRBV6-2/TRBV6-3	TRBJ2-3	TRBD2	CASSFSGGYTDTQYF	TGTGCCAGCAGTTTTAGCGGGGGATACACAGATACGCAGTATTTT
once	TRBV11-2	TRBJ2-7	-	CASSSPLRGRTGEQYF	TGTGCCAGCAGCTCCCCCCTCAGGGGCCGGACGGGTGAGCAGTACTTC
-	TRBV6-1	TRBJ1-1	-	CASTAGNTEAFF	TGTGCCAGCACGGCGGGGAACACTGAAGCTTTCTTT
many	TRBV20-1	TRBJ2-1	TRBD2	CSARAPLAVPYNEQFF	TGCAGTGCTAGAGCCCCACTAGCGGTCCCCTACAATGAGCAGTTCTTC
many	TRBV12-3/TRBV12-4	TRBJ2-1	TRBD2	CASSLQAGVFNEQFF	TGTGCCAGCAGTTTACAAGCGGGAGTTTTCAATGAGCAGTTCTTC
many	TRBV28	TRBJ1-5	-	CASSSDSLSNQPQHF	TGTGCCAGCAGCTCCGACAGTCTAAGCAATCAGCCCCAGCATTTT
-	TRBV4-2	TRBJ2-2	-	CASSQDGVRELFF	TGTGCCAGCAGCCAAGACGGGGTGAGGGAGCTGTTTTTT
many	TRBV9	TRBJ1-2	TRBD1	CASSVSSRGHVNGYTF	TGTGCCAGCAGCGTCAGCAGCAGGGGGCACGTGAATGGCTACACCTTC
few	TRBV29-1	TRBJ2-1	TRBD1	CSVERGQGNEQFF	TGCAGCGTTGAACGGGGACAGGGCAATGAGCAGTTCTTC
few	TRBV19	TRBJ1-6	-	CASSPWTDSYNSPLHF	TGTGCCAGTAGTCCTTGGACGGACTCCTATAATTCACCCCTCCACTTT
many	TRBV11-2	TRBJ2-7	-	CASSLEQPGSYEQYF	TGTGCCAGCAGCTTAGAACAACCGGGTTCCTACGAGCAGTACTTC
-	TRBV20-1	TRBJ2-7	TRBD2	CSARLASGRGGQYF	TGCAGTGCTAGACTGGCTAGCGGGAGGGGAGGGCAGTACTTC
few	TRBV6-9	TRBJ2-3	-	CASSYRTAIYTDTQYF	TGTGCCAGCAGTTACCGGACAGCTATATACACAGATACGCAGTATTTT
many	TRBV10-3	TRBJ2-3	-	CAITERASSTDTQYF	TGTGCCATCACCGAGAGGGCTAGCAGCACAGATACGCAGTATTTT
many	TRBV20-1	TRBJ2-7	TRBD2	CSAPGLAGEQYF	TGCAGTGCCCCGGGACTAGCTGGCGAGCAGTACTTC
many	TRBV29-1	TRBJ2-1	TRBD2	CSVVGGGLNNEQFF	TGCAGCGTTGTCGGGGGAGGGTTGAACAATGAGCAGTTCTTC
many	TRBV3-1	TRBJ2-2	-	CASSQVFSAGELFF	TGTGCCAGCAGCCAAGTCTTTAGCGCCGGGGAGCTGTTTTTT
once	TRBV5-4	TRBJ1-1	TRBD1	CASGLAHRQGALNTEAFF	TGTGCCAGCGGCTTGGCCCATAGACAGGGGGCGCTGAACACTGAAGCTTTCTTT
-	TRBV4-1	TRBJ2-1	-	CASSQDQGSGTYNEQFF	TGCGCCAGCAGCCAAGATCAGGGTAGCGGCACCTACAATGAGCAGTTCTTC
many	TRBV30	TRBJ2-7	-	CAWGPGGASYEQYF	TGTGCCTGGGGGCCCGGGGGCGCGTCCTACGAGCAGTACTTC
-	TRBV18	TRBJ2-1	-	CASSPRGTLSSYNEQFF	TGTGCCAGCTCACCACGAGGGACCCTGAGCTCCTACAATGAGCAGTTCTTC
few	TRBV4-1	TRBJ2-7	TRBD2	CASSQGRVAGPPYEQYF	TGCGCCAGCAGCCAAGGACGAGTAGCGGGGCCACCCTACGAGCAGTACTTC
many	TRBV12-3/TRBV12-4	TRBJ2-7	TRBD1	CASSFPGGSYEQYF	TGTGCCAGCAGTTTTCCAGGGGGCTCCTACGAGCAGTACTTC
many	TRBV20-1	TRBJ2-5	-	CSVHLAVSTGETQYF	TGCAGTGTCCATTTAGCGGTTTCGACGGGCGAGACCCAGTACTTC
many	TRBV28	TRBJ2-5	TRBD2	CASQLAGEETQYF	TGTGCCAGCCAACTTGCGGGGGAAGAGACCCAGTACTTC
-	TRBV28	TRBJ2-7	-	CASSLVNEQYF	TGTGCCAGCAGCTTAGTCAATGAGCAGTACTTC
many	TRBV3-1	TRBJ2-7	-	CASSQDLGGGYEQYF	TGTGCCAGCAGCCAAGATCTCGGAGGGGGCTACGAGCAGTACTTC
few	TRBV24-1	TRBJ2-3	-	CATSDPNGDTQYF	TGTGCCACCAGTGATCCTAACGGCGATACGCAGTATTTT
-	TRBV28	TRBJ1-3	-	CASSPASSGNTIYF	TGTGCCAGCAGTCCAGCGAGCTCTGGAAACACCATATATTTT
many	TRBV28	TRBJ2-1	TRBD2	CASSTLAGVGNEQFF	TGTGCCAGCAGCACCCTAGCGGGTGTAGGGAATGAGCAGTTCTTC
few	TRBV7-9	TRBJ1-2	TRBD1	CASSSGTGGRYTF	TGTGCCAGCAGCTCTGGGACAGGGGGTCGCTACACCTTC
many	TRBV11-2	TRBJ2-1	-	CASSLESIGFSGEQFF	TGTGCCAGCAGCTTAGAGTCAATCGGATTTTCGGGCGAGCAGTTCTTC
many	TRBV3-1	TRBJ2-7	TRBD1	CASVFLGDRDPYEQYF	TGTGCCAGCGTGTTCTTGGGGGACAGGGACCCTTACGAGCAGTACTTC
many	TRBV18	TRBJ2-3	-	CASSPGTRTDTQYF	TGTGCCAGCAGCCCCGGGACCCGCACAGATACGCAGTATTTT
many	TRBV12-3/TRBV12-4	TRBJ1-2	TRBD1	CASRATGGEFYGYTF	TGTGCCAGCAGAGCCACAGGGGGCGAGTTCTATGGCTACACCTTC
-	TRBV6-2/TRBV6-3	TRBJ1-1	TRBD1	CASSRDRGLDTEAFF	TGTGCCAGCAGTCGGGACAGGGGGCTGGACACTGAAGCTTTCTTT
many	TRBV6-2/TRBV6-3	TRBJ1-2	-	CASSYRPYGYTF	TGTGCCAGCAGTTACCGGCCTTATGGCTACACCTTC
few	TRBV7-9	TRBJ2-5	-	CASSLARAAQETQYF	TGTGCCAGCAGCTTAGCGCGGGCGGCACAAGAGACCCAGTACTTC
-	TRBV5-6	TRBJ1-1	-	CASSLGGGANTEAFF	TGTGCCAGCAGCTTGGGGGGCGGGGCGAACACTGAAGCTTTCTTT
many	TRBV27	TRBJ1-4	TRBD1	CASRGTGANEKLFF	TGTGCCAGCAGAGGGACAGGGGCTAATGAAAAACTGTTTTTT
many	TRBV18	TRBJ1-3	TRBD1	CASSPPVGQSGNTIYF	TGTGCCAGCTCACCACCGGTGGGACAGTCTGGAAACACCATATATTTT
once	TRBV6-4	TRBJ2-2	-	CANSPGARTGELFF	TGTGCCAACAGCCCGGGAGCACGAACCGGGGAGCTGTTTTTT
many	TRBV28	TRBJ2-3	-	CASSSFGERTDTQYF	TGTGCCAGCAGTTCTTTTGGGGAACGCACAGATACGCAGTATTTT